This is a list of T cell receptor beta chains from one sample in a study of T-cell reconstitution after alpha-beta-depleted transplantation in children. One entry per CDR3 protein, called by TCRdb with MiXCR from the PCR reads. The data contain 600,000 to 700,000 distinct CDR3 sequences, roughly 17% of them singletons. The starting material was PBMCs from the stem cell graft donor, obtained from the stem cell graft. Source of these receptors: a human donor who donated a stem cell graft to a child with acute myeloid leukemia. CDR3s include the opening cysteine and the closing phenylalanine or tryptophan. D genes are given only for firm matches. Not all rows give a size; the values are once, few, many and, for expanded clones, a class.

>few|.|TRBV6-2/TRBV6-3|TRBJ1-1
TGTGCCAGCAGTTACACTGGGCGTAAGAACACTGAAGCTTTCTTT
CASSYTGRKNTEAFF
>many|.|TRBV12-3/TRBV12-4|TRBJ1-2
TGTGCCAGCAGTTTAACGCTGACCCCAGCTAACTATGGCTACACCTTC
CASSLTLTPANYGYTF
>.|TRBD2|TRBV5-4|TRBJ2-3
TGTGCCAGCAGCGGGCCGACTAGCGGGGGGGCCGAAGTTTCGGATACGCAGTATTTT
CASSGPTSGGAEVSDTQYF
>medium-sized|.|TRBV20-1|TRBJ2-3
TGCAGTGCTGGTCCGGGCACAGATACGCAGTATTTT
CSAGPGTDTQYF
>.|.|TRBV5-5|TRBJ1-4
TGTGCCAGCAGCTTGGACCTTGGGGGTGAAAAACTGTTTTTT
CASSLDLGGEKLFF
>few|.|TRBV6-1|TRBJ2-1
TGTGCCAGCACCCCATCCGACAGAATAACCTACAATGAGCAGTTCTTC
CASTPSDRITYNEQFF
>.|.|TRBV4-3|TRBJ2-3
TGCGCCAGCAGCCTTACTTCCCCGCGGGGCGCAGATACGCAGTATTTT
CASSLTSPRGADTQYF
>many|.|TRBV29-1|TRBJ2-5
TGCAGCGTTGAACAGGGGGGTTTGTTCGAGACCCAGTACTTC
CSVEQGGLFETQYF
>many|TRBD1|TRBV29-1|TRBJ2-2
TGCAGCGCCTTTGGACAGGGAAGGGACACCGGGGAGCTGTTTTTT
CSAFGQGRDTGELFF
>many|TRBD1|TRBV29-1|TRBJ1-2
TGCAGCGTTGTTCAGGGGGCCACTAACTATGGCTACACCTTC
CSVVQGATNYGYTF
>few|.|TRBV15|TRBJ1-5
TGTGCCACCAGCAGAGATCCGGCGGGGCTCAATCAGCCCCAGCATTTT
CATSRDPAGLNQPQHF
>few|TRBD1|TRBV5-6|TRBJ2-1
TGTGCCAGCCGTTCAGGGACAGGGACAAATGAGCAGTTCTTC
CASRSGTGTNEQFF
>.|.|TRBV21-1|TRBJ1-2
TGTGCCAGCTCGACACGAGCGGACAGGGAATATGGCTACACCTTC
CASSTRADREYGYTF
>few|.|TRBV11-2|TRBJ2-3
TGTGCCAGCAGCACCCGGGGCTGGGGACTGTCGGGCGCAGATACGCAGTATTTT
CASSTRGWGLSGADTQYF
>few|TRBD1|TRBV7-2|TRBJ1-5
TGTGCCAGCGGACAGGGGGGTCAGCCCCAGCATTTT
CASGQGGQPQHF
>once|TRBD1|TRBV10-3|TRBJ1-2
TGTGCCACCACACAGGGGGCAGAGGGCTACACCTTC
CATTQGAEGYTF
>many|.|TRBV20-1|TRBJ2-4
TGCAGTGCTAGAGATCGAGCCGCAGAAAACATTCAGTACTTC
CSARDRAAENIQYF
>.|.|TRBV19|TRBJ1-2
TGTGCCAGTACCTACTTCGCGGACAGCCGGAGCTATGGCTACACCTTC
CASTYFADSRSYGYTF
>many|TRBD1|TRBV5-6|TRBJ1-4
TGTGCCAGCAGCTTCTACAGGGGGCTTGAAAAACTGTTTTTT
CASSFYRGLEKLFF
>few|.|TRBV12-3/TRBV12-4|TRBJ2-3
TGTGCCAGCTATCTGGGGCCAAGCACAGATACGCAGTATTTT
CASYLGPSTDTQYF
>.|TRBD1|TRBV7-2|TRBJ1-1
TGTGCCAGCAGCTCGACAGGGATGGGGGCTTTCTTT
CASSSTGMGAFF
>few|TRBD1|TRBV7-2|TRBJ1-3
TGTGCCAGCAGCTTAGGGCCGGGACAGAGCTCTGGAAACACCATATATTTT
CASSLGPGQSSGNTIYF
>.|TRBD1|TRBV11-1|TRBJ2-6
TGTGCCAGCAGCTTTACCGGGACAGCACGATCGGCTGGGGCCAACGTCCTGACTTTC
CASSFTGTARSAGANVLTF
>.|.|TRBV6-1|TRBJ1-2
TGTGCCAGCAGTCCCCACGGACTTCGGCGGGTTCCTAACTATGGCTACACCTTC
CASSPHGLRRVPNYGYTF
>many|TRBD1|TRBV12-3/TRBV12-4|TRBJ2-2
TGTGCCAGCAGACGAACAGGGGATCTCACCGGGGAGCTGTTTTTT
CASRRTGDLTGELFF
>few|TRBD1|TRBV12-3/TRBV12-4|TRBJ1-5
TGTGCCAGCAGTTTAGGGACAGGGGTCGATCAGCCCCAGCATTTT
CASSLGTGVDQPQHF
>many|.|TRBV7-9|TRBJ1-1
TGTGCCAGCAGGACGGCCGGCACTGAAGCTTTCTTT
CASRTAGTEAFF
>many|.|TRBV20-1|TRBJ2-5
TGCAGTGCTAGGGGGGAAGAGACCCAGTACTTC
CSARGEETQYF
>few|.|TRBV9|TRBJ2-3
TGTGCCAGCAGCGCTCTCCCGGTCACTAGCACAGATACGCAGTATTTT
CASSALPVTSTDTQYF
>many|TRBD1|TRBV5-1|TRBJ1-1
TGCGCCAGCAGCTTGGACAGGGGAAGCCAAGCTTTCTTT
CASSLDRGSQAFF
>.|TRBD2|TRBV27|TRBJ2-7
TGTGCCAGCAGAGCCCTTGGCCCGGGAGGCGAGCAGTACTTC
CASRALGPGGEQYF
>.|TRBD1|TRBV20-1|TRBJ2-2
TGCAGTGCTAGAGGGGACAGGAGGGCCGGGGAGCTGTTTTTT
CSARGDRRAGELFF
>.|.|TRBV2|TRBJ1-1
TGTGCCAGCAGTGACGGTCTCGGGACTGAAGCTTTCTTT
CASSDGLGTEAFF
>.|TRBD1|TRBV29-1|TRBJ2-3
TGCAGCGTTCGTCCAGGGGGTAATACAGATACGCAGTATTTT
CSVRPGGNTDTQYF
>few|.|TRBV4-3|TRBJ2-3
TGCGCCAGCAGCTACACCAGGGGGGCGGGGGACTCCACAGATACGCAGTATTTT
CASSYTRGAGDSTDTQYF
>many|.|TRBV9|TRBJ2-7
TGTGCCAGCAGCGCCCTGACCCAGGGGTACGAGCAGTACTTC
CASSALTQGYEQYF
>few|TRBD1|TRBV10-3|TRBJ1-4
TGTGCCATCAGTGAGACAGGGGCCACTGAGCATAAACTGTTTTTT
CAISETGATEHKLFF
>few|TRBD2|TRBV7-9|TRBJ2-2
TGTGCCAGCAGCCGGGAGGGCGGGGAGCTGTTTTTT
CASSREGGELFF
>.|.|TRBV4-1|TRBJ1-1
TGCGCCAGCAGCCAATTCCGGGACCTGGGCTCTGAAGCTTTCTTT
CASSQFRDLGSEAFF
>.|TRBD2|TRBV12-3/TRBV12-4|TRBJ2-1
TGTGCCAGCGGAGGGCCAGCGGGGGGAGGTGAGCAGTTCTTC
CASGGPAGGGEQFF
>.|.|TRBV6-1|TRBJ2-6
TGTGCCAGCAGGGTAGACCCTGGGGCCAACGTCCTGACTTTC
CASRVDPGANVLTF
>few|TRBD1|TRBV12-3/TRBV12-4|TRBJ2-2
TGTGCCAGCAGTAGGGGACAGGGGGCGTTCGGGGAGCTGTTTTTT
CASSRGQGAFGELFF
>many|.|TRBV6-5|TRBJ1-1
TGTGCCAGCAGTTACTCGCGGGGGTACACTGAAGCTTTCTTT
CASSYSRGYTEAFF
>few|TRBD1|TRBV29-1|TRBJ1-2
TGCAGCGTTGAAGGGGGGCCAGGGGGCGGCGGTGACTATGGCTACACCTTC
CSVEGGPGGGGDYGYTF
>few|.|TRBV20-1|TRBJ2-5
TGCAGTGCTCCGACAGAGTTCCAAGAGACCCAGTACTTC
CSAPTEFQETQYF
>many|.|TRBV4-3|TRBJ1-2
TGCGCCAGCAGCCGCGGACCGGGAGGCTACACCTTC
CASSRGPGGYTF
>.|.|TRBV20-1|TRBJ2-3
TGCAGTGCTAGATGGCCCCCCGGGCAGTATTTT
CSARWPPGQYF
>many|.|TRBV7-2|TRBJ1-2
TGTGCCAGCAGCTTATGGGCTAACTATGGCTACACCTTC
CASSLWANYGYTF
>.|.|TRBV20-1|TRBJ2-2
TGCAGTGCTAGACCCAGAGGTCGGGGTCCCACTTATAACACCGGGGAGCTGTTTTTT
CSARPRGRGPTYNTGELFF
>.|.|TRBV6-1|TRBJ2-5
TGTGCCAGCAGTACCCGGGGGTGGCAGGGGTCAGAGACCCAGTACTTC
CASSTRGWQGSETQYF
>many|.|TRBV12-3/TRBV12-4|TRBJ1-5
TGTGCCAGCAGTTTGTCAGGGAAAGATCAGCCCCAGCATTTT
CASSLSGKDQPQHF
>many|.|TRBV29-1|TRBJ1-4
TGCAGCGTCTGGATAACTTCTAATGAAAAACTGTTTTTT
CSVWITSNEKLFF
>few|.|TRBV7-9|TRBJ1-5
TGTGCCAGCAGCCCTTCGGGGTACAATCAGCCCCAGCATTTT
CASSPSGYNQPQHF
>few|.|TRBV9|TRBJ2-1
TGTGCCAGCAGCGTAGTCAGGGCCCCCTACAATGAGCAGTTCTTC
CASSVVRAPYNEQFF
>.|TRBD1|TRBV7-9|TRBJ2-3
TGTGCCAGCAGCCACCGCTCCGGGACAGGTGGCCTTAATACGCAGTATTTT
CASSHRSGTGGLNTQYF